Listed here are 21 T cell receptor beta chains from one sample, sequenced in a study of CD8 T cells in ankylosing spondylitis. TCRdb redid the calling of the 5' RACE reads with MiXCR, one entry per CDR3 protein. The sample has 340,000 or so distinct CDR3 sequences; roughly 15% are singletons. What was sequenced was blood, either unsorted or a sorted T cell fraction (not recorded which). The receptor source for this set is a male donor with ankylosing spondylitis or in good health (not recorded which).

This clonotype has only a few counts. The chain is built from TRBV5-1 and TRBJ1-1, with D possibly being TRBD1 (5 bases). CDR3 length: 14 amino acids. Germline loops: CDR1 SGHRS, CDR2 YFSETQ. The V end was cut by 5 bases, the J end by 1 base, with 12 bases between. For the CDR3, the DNA is TGCGCCAGCAGAAATATAGGGGAGAACACTGAAGCTTTCTTT. It yields the protein CASRNIGENTEAFF. Full variable domain (remainder filled in from reference TRBV5-1 and TRBJ1-1): KAGVTQTPRYLIKTRGQQVTLSCSPISGHRSVSWYQQTPGQGLQFLFEYFSETQRNKGNFPGRFSGRQFSNSRSEMNVSTLELGDSALYLCASRNIGENTEAFFGQGTRLTVV.

The gene calls are TRBV30 and TRBJ1-1; no firm D call. Germline V lookup: CDR1 GTSNPN, CDR2 SVGIG (reference sequence). The V end was cut by 8 bases, the J end by 5 bases, with 3 bases between. The CDR3 runs to 8 residues. The CDR3 is CAATEAFF. In DNA form, the CDR3 reads TGTGCCGCGACTGAAGCTTTCTTT.

In its sample, this clonotype was seen a few times. This chain connects TRBV24-1 to TRBJ2-1; no clear D. Germline-derived CDR1 and CDR2 are KGHDR and SFDVKD. V gave up 4 bases and J gave up 0 bases, with 12 bases separating them. This CDR3 is 16 amino acids long. The CDR3 DNA follows: TGTGCCACCAGTGACCCGCAGAGAAGCTCCTACAATGAGCAGTTCTTC. This gives the protein CATSDPQRSSYNEQFF.

In this sample, this clonotype turned up a few times. The CDR3 region has the DNA TGTGCCAGCAGTTACTCGCGGACAGAAGCTTTCTTT. Translated, it gives CASSYSRTEAFF. The V call is TRBV6-6, the J call TRBJ1-1; D is possibly TRBD1 (5 bases). V was clipped by 0 bases and J by 8 bases, with 7 bases between them. This CDR3 is built from 12 residues. The germline V gene encodes CDR1 MNHNY and CDR2 SVGAGI (reference sequence).

This clonotype was counted a few times. The chain recombines TRBV18 with TRBJ2-5; no clear D gene. This CDR3 spans 13 amino acids. Germline assignment: CDR1 KGHSH and CDR2 LQKENI. V was clipped by 4 bases and J by 5 bases, with 11 bases between them. The CDR3 DNA reads as TGTGCCAGCTCACAGGTGGTTGGTGAGACCCAGTACTTC. This translates into CASSQVVGETQYF.

The gene calls are TRBV7-9 and TRBJ2-1; 10 bases agree with TRBD2. This CDR3 spans 16 amino acids. Germline V gives CDR1 SEHNR, CDR2 FQNEAQ (reference sequence). With 5 bases clipped from V and 4 bases from J, the junction kept 8 bases outside the gene matches. CDR3 nucleotide sequence: TGTGCCAGCAGCCCGGGGACTAGCGTCCTTTACAATGAGCAGTTCTTC. Encoded protein: CASSPGTSVLYNEQFF.

This chain connects TRBV4-1 to TRBJ2-7; a possible D gene is TRBD2 (6 bases). The CDR3 runs 15 residues. Trimming took off 5 bases at V and 1 base at J, with 15 bases between the two ends. The V gene's germline CDR1 is MGHRA and CDR2 YSYEKL. Here the CDR3 reads CASSWRFGTSYEQYF. The CDR3 nucleotides are TGCGCCAGCAGCTGGCGTTTCGGGACTTCCTACGAGCAGTACTTC.

In its sample, this clonotype was seen a few times. The CDR3 bases are TGCGCCAGCAGCCCCTCCCCGGGACAGGGGGAGTTCTTC. Translated: CASSPSPGQGEFF. The chain couples TRBV5-1 to TRBJ2-1; 11 bases are a match to TRBD1. Germline CDR1 and CDR2: SGHRS and YFSETQ. V shed 4 bases, J shed 14 bases, and the junction held 8 bases outside the gene matches. This CDR3 has 13 residues.

This chain connects TRBV12-3 or TRBV12-4 to TRBJ2-7; unclear D gene. V lost 3 bases and J 3 bases, leaving 9 bases between the germline ends. There are 13 residues in the CDR3. The CDR3 is CASSFNGGYEQYF. The CDR3, as DNA: TGTGCCAGCAGTTTCAATGGCGGCTACGAGCAGTACTTC.

This clonotype was observed many times. V usage is TRBV29-1 and J usage is TRBJ2-7, with TRBD1 matching over 9 bases. Trimming at V came to 2 bases and at J to 5 bases, leaving 4 bases not matched to a gene. This CDR3 region has 13 residues. Germline CDR1 reads SQVTM; CDR2 reads ANQGSEA. CDR3 amino acids: CSVELDRGNEQYF. The CDR3 DNA sequence: TGCAGCGTTGAACTCGACAGGGGGAACGAGCAGTACTTC.

The chain links TRBV29-1 to TRBJ2-2, with 7 bases matching TRBD1. The CDR3 is 15 amino acids. V lost 8 bases, J lost 0 bases, and 9 bases stayed unmatched. Per germline, CDR1 SQVTM and CDR2 ANQGSEA. CDR3: CSLSGQPTNTGELFF. The CDR3 DNA follows: TGCAGCCTATCGGGACAGCCAACGAACACCGGGGAGCTGTTTTTT.

This clonotype was seen repeatedly, ten times or more. The rearrangement uses TRBV10-3 and TRBJ1-1, with a possible D match to TRBD1 (5 bases). The CDR3 totals 14 residues. Germline V lookup: CDR1 ENHRY, CDR2 SYGVKD. V was trimmed by 6 bases and J by 1 base, leaving 12 bases between them. The CDR3 DNA sequence: TGTGCCATCAGCCCCGGGGCCGGGAACACTGAAGCTTTCTTT. This encodes CAISPGAGNTEAFF.

The genes are TRBV20-1 and TRBJ2-3, with TRBD2 matching 10 bases. The CDR3 totals 15 residues. The J segment lost 2 bases and the V segment lost 2 bases, leaving 4 bases of the junction unmatched. Germline V gene sequence: CDR1 DFQATT, CDR2 SNEGSKA (reference sequence). The CDR3 sequence: CSARSGLANTDTQYF. In DNA form, the CDR3 reads TGCAGTGCTAGATCGGGACTAGCGAACACAGATACGCAGTATTTT.

This clonotype was seen only a few times. CDR3 sequence (DNA): TGTGCCACCAGCAGAGATACGGCCCAGTACTTC. Its protein is CATSRDTAQYF. The chain has TRBV15 and TRBJ2-4; no definite D call. V was trimmed by 0 bases and J by 13 bases, leaving 7 bases between them. Per the germline V gene, CDR1 is LNHNV and CDR2 is YYDKDF (reference sequence). The length of the CDR3 is 11 residues.

This clonotype was found many times. The chain couples TRBV7-2 to TRBJ1-1; TRBD1 agrees at 8 bases. CDR1 SGHTA and CDR2 FQGNSA come from the germline V gene. The CDR3 covers 15 residues. V shed 5 bases and J 0 bases; nucleotides not matched to a gene: 5. This CDR3 is CASSPRTGMNTEAFF. CDR3 DNA sequence: TGTGCCAGCAGCCCCCGGACAGGGATGAACACTGAAGCTTTCTTT.

The chain uses TRBV5-1 and TRBJ2-3; 7 bases fit TRBD2. After removal of 3 bases from V and 4 bases from J, the junction contained 5 bases not matched to a gene. This CDR3 has 14 amino acids. Germline CDR1 and CDR2: SGHRS and YFSETQ. The CDR3 sequence: CASSSGGGADTQYF. For the CDR3, the DNA is TGCGCCAGCAGCTCGGGAGGCGGAGCAGATACGCAGTATTTT.

This clonotype has more than one count but fewer than ten. V is TRBV10-3 and J is TRBJ1-6; 8 positions agree with TRBD1. J gave up 8 bases and V 6 bases, and 9 bases lay outside the gene matches. Germline V lookup: CDR1 ENHRY, CDR2 SYGVKD. CDR3 length: 15 amino acids. This CDR3 is CAIRANTGGDSPLHF. The DNA of the CDR3 is TGTGCCATCAGAGCGAATACAGGGGGAGATTCACCCCTCCACTTT.

In its sample, this clonotype was seen a few times. The chain joins TRBV4-2 to TRBJ2-2, with unresolved D. This CDR3 has 15 residues. Germline V lookup: CDR1 LGHNA, CDR2 YNFKEQ. Trimming removed 2 bases from V and 6 bases from J, with 13 bases in between. The CDR3 nucleotides are TGTGCCAGCAGCCAAAATGCAAACCGTCCCGGGGAGCTGTTTTTT. Its translation: CASSQNANRPGELFF.

At least ten counts were recorded for this clonotype. This chain joins TRBV29-1 and TRBJ2-5, with TRBD2 as a possible D gene (6 bases). V shed 0 bases and J shed 4 bases, with 12 bases lying between them. The germline V gene encodes CDR1 SQVTM and CDR2 ANQGSEA. This CDR3 has 14 amino acids. CDR3 nucleotides: TGCAGCGTTGAAGACAGGAGGGGAGGAGAGACCCAGTACTTC. Translated: CSVEDRRGGETQYF.

This clonotype was seen more than once but under ten times. The gene calls are TRBV29-1 and TRBJ1-2; D is ambiguous. Germline V lookup: CDR1 SQVTM, CDR2 ANQGSEA. This CDR3 has 10 residues. Trimming removed 3 bases from V and 9 bases from J, with 8 bases in between. The CDR3 here is CSVDPGRYTF. In DNA form, the CDR3 reads TGCAGCGTTGACCCCGGCCGCTACACCTTC.

V usage is TRBV7-7 and J usage is TRBJ2-3; 7 bases are a match to TRBD2. Trimming removed 3 bases from V and 3 bases from J; junction bases left unmatched: 3. Germline V gene lookup returns CDR1 SSHAT and CDR2 FNYEAQ (reference sequence). The CDR3 extends over 14 amino acids. This chain's CDR3 is CASSFGRETDTQYF. The CDR3 region has the DNA TGTGCCAGCAGCTTCGGGCGGGAGACAGATACGCAGTATTTT.